Listed below are T cell receptor beta chains from one sample, sequenced in a study of vaccination and CD4 T cells after COVID-19. Their antigens are not known. TCRdb reprocessed the PCR reads with MiXCR, giving one entry per CDR3 protein. This table has 21,000 or so distinct CDR3 sequences, nearly 55% appearing once. What was sequenced was CD4+ T cells from blood, cultured in vitro. The receptor source for this set is a human donor who had recovered from COVID-19. Each CDR3 is given with its conserved first and last residue. Each record gives: clone size, J gene, V gene, D gene, CDR3 length, CDR3 DNA, CDR3 protein. The D gene is left open where the match is weak. Clone sizes are given selectively: once, few, many, or a class where the clone is expanded.

clone_size: NA; j_call: TRBJ2-2; v_call: TRBV28; d_call: NA; cdr3_length: 9; cdr3_nt: TGTGCCAGCAGTTTTAGGGTGTTTTTT; cdr3_aa: CASSFRVFF
clone_size: NA; j_call: TRBJ1-2; v_call: TRBV6-5; d_call: TRBD1; cdr3_length: 15; cdr3_nt: TGTGCCAGCAGTTACTCACAGGGGTTGGGCTATGGCTACACCTTC; cdr3_aa: CASSYSQGLGYGYTF
clone_size: NA; j_call: TRBJ1-1; v_call: TRBV2; d_call: NA; cdr3_length: 14; cdr3_nt: TGTGCCAACAGCATTCCGGGGACCGGGACTGAAGCTTTCTTT; cdr3_aa: CANSIPGTGTEAFF
clone_size: few; j_call: TRBJ1-1; v_call: TRBV7-9; d_call: NA; cdr3_length: 14; cdr3_nt: TGTGCCAGCAGCTTAATTGGCGCAGGACCCCAAGCTTTCTTT; cdr3_aa: CASSLIGAGPQAFF
clone_size: NA; j_call: TRBJ2-1; v_call: TRBV7-9; d_call: NA; cdr3_length: 16; cdr3_nt: TGTGCCAGCAGCCAATTGGGCTCCAGCTCCTACAATGAGCAGTTCTTC; cdr3_aa: CASSQLGSSSYNEQFF
clone_size: few; j_call: TRBJ2-2; v_call: TRBV7-2; d_call: NA; cdr3_length: 16; cdr3_nt: TGTGCCAGCCGAAGTAGGGAGGGGGCGAACACCGGGGAGCTGTTTTTT; cdr3_aa: CASRSREGANTGELFF
clone_size: NA; j_call: TRBJ2-5; v_call: TRBV20-1; d_call: TRBD1; cdr3_length: 13; cdr3_nt: TGCAGTGCCCTGACAGGGGCAACGAAGACCCAGTACTTC; cdr3_aa: CSALTGATKTQYF
clone_size: NA; j_call: TRBJ2-7; v_call: TRBV7-2; d_call: TRBD2; cdr3_length: 15; cdr3_nt: TGTGCCAGCAGCTTAGACACTAGCGGGGACTACGAGCAGTACTTC; cdr3_aa: CASSLDTSGDYEQYF
clone_size: few; j_call: TRBJ2-5; v_call: TRBV20-1; d_call: NA; cdr3_length: 13; cdr3_nt: TGCAGTGCTAGATCCCCTCTACTAGCCACCCAGTACTTC; cdr3_aa: CSARSPLLATQYF
clone_size: NA; j_call: TRBJ2-1; v_call: TRBV2; d_call: NA; cdr3_length: 13; cdr3_nt: TGTGCCAGCAGTGAATTCTGGTACAATGAGCAGTTCTTC; cdr3_aa: CASSEFWYNEQFF
clone_size: few; j_call: TRBJ2-7; v_call: TRBV7-2; d_call: NA; cdr3_length: 14; cdr3_nt: TGTGCCAGCAGTTCCGATGGGCGGTCCTACGAGCAGTACTTC; cdr3_aa: CASSSDGRSYEQYF
clone_size: NA; j_call: TRBJ1-6; v_call: TRBV6-1; d_call: TRBD1; cdr3_length: 14; cdr3_nt: TGTGCCAGCGACAGGGGGCCGGATAATTCACCCCTCCACTTT; cdr3_aa: CASDRGPDNSPLHF
clone_size: few; j_call: TRBJ1-1; v_call: TRBV7-3; d_call: NA; cdr3_length: 12; cdr3_nt: NA; cdr3_aa: CASSPSGQEAFF
clone_size: NA; j_call: TRBJ1-1; v_call: TRBV28; d_call: NA; cdr3_length: 14; cdr3_nt: TGTGCCAGCAGACACCGGACGGCCCTTTATGGAGCTTTCTTT; cdr3_aa: CASRHRTALYGAFF
clone_size: NA; j_call: TRBJ2-5; v_call: TRBV6-5; d_call: NA; cdr3_length: 15; cdr3_nt: TGTGCCAGCAGTTTCGGCGGGGCGTACCAAGAGACCCAGTACTTC; cdr3_aa: CASSFGGAYQETQYF
clone_size: NA; j_call: TRBJ1-2; v_call: TRBV7-2; d_call: TRBD1; cdr3_length: 16; cdr3_nt: TGTGCCAGCAGCTTATCCGGGACAGGGGCGCACTATGGCTACACCTTC; cdr3_aa: CASSLSGTGAHYGYTF
clone_size: NA; j_call: TRBJ1-2; v_call: TRBV5-5; d_call: TRBD1; cdr3_length: 12; cdr3_nt: TGTGCCAGCAGGGGCACAGGGGGTGGCTACACCTTC; cdr3_aa: CASRGTGGGYTF
clone_size: NA; j_call: TRBJ1-6; v_call: TRBV6-5; d_call: NA; cdr3_length: 15; cdr3_nt: TGTGCCAGCAGTTACTCGGAGCGTTCGGATTCACCCCTCCACTTT; cdr3_aa: CASSYSERSDSPLHF
clone_size: NA; j_call: TRBJ2-1; v_call: TRBV7-7; d_call: TRBD1; cdr3_length: 15; cdr3_nt: TGTGCTAGCAGCCGGGACAGGGATCCCTACAATGAGCAGTTCTTC; cdr3_aa: CASSRDRDPYNEQFF
clone_size: NA; j_call: TRBJ1-2; v_call: TRBV30; d_call: NA; cdr3_length: 14; cdr3_nt: TGTGCCTGGAGTGCAACCCTTCAGTCCTATGGCTACACCTTC; cdr3_aa: CAWSATLQSYGYTF
clone_size: few; j_call: TRBJ1-1; v_call: TRBV27; d_call: TRBD1; cdr3_length: 17; cdr3_nt: TGTGCCAGCAGTCCTGGGGCGGACAGGGGGCTGGCCACTGAAGCTTTCTTT; cdr3_aa: CASSPGADRGLATEAFF
clone_size: few; j_call: TRBJ2-7; v_call: TRBV7-2; d_call: TRBD1; cdr3_length: 13; cdr3_nt: TGTGCCAGCAGCTTGTGGACAGGAAGCGAGCAGTACTTC; cdr3_aa: CASSLWTGSEQYF
clone_size: NA; j_call: TRBJ2-1; v_call: TRBV20-1; d_call: NA; cdr3_length: 11; cdr3_nt: TGCAGTAGGGACGGACACAATGAGCAGTTCTTC; cdr3_aa: CSRDGHNEQFF
clone_size: few; j_call: TRBJ1-1; v_call: TRBV20-1; d_call: TRBD1; cdr3_length: 14; cdr3_nt: TGCAGTGCTAGGTTCGGGACAGAGGGGACTGAAGCTTTCTTT; cdr3_aa: CSARFGTEGTEAFF
clone_size: few; j_call: TRBJ1-1; v_call: TRBV6-4; d_call: NA; cdr3_length: 13; cdr3_nt: TGTGCCAGCAGACAAGACAGGAACACTGAAGCTTTCTTT; cdr3_aa: CASRQDRNTEAFF
clone_size: NA; j_call: TRBJ2-7; v_call: TRBV5-1; d_call: TRBD1; cdr3_length: 15; cdr3_nt: TGCGCCAGCAGCCAGCAGGGACAGGAGGTCTACGAGCAGTACTTC; cdr3_aa: CASSQQGQEVYEQYF
clone_size: NA; j_call: TRBJ2-1; v_call: TRBV20-1; d_call: NA; cdr3_length: 12; cdr3_nt: TGCAGTGCCCGGCCGGCCTACAATGAGCAGTTCTTC; cdr3_aa: CSARPAYNEQFF
clone_size: NA; j_call: TRBJ2-2; v_call: TRBV6-5; d_call: TRBD1; cdr3_length: 15; cdr3_nt: TGTGCCAGCAGTTGGGGGACAGGGGGCACCGGGGAGCTGTTTTTT; cdr3_aa: CASSWGTGGTGELFF
clone_size: NA; j_call: TRBJ2-7; v_call: TRBV20-1; d_call: NA; cdr3_length: 13; cdr3_nt: TGCAGTGCCACCCGAATGGGCTCCTACGAGCAGTACTTC; cdr3_aa: CSATRMGSYEQYF
clone_size: few; j_call: TRBJ1-2; v_call: TRBV2; d_call: NA; cdr3_length: 11; cdr3_nt: TGTGCCAGCAGGATGGACGGTGGCTACACCTTC; cdr3_aa: CASRMDGGYTF
clone_size: few; j_call: TRBJ2-1; v_call: TRBV12-5; d_call: NA; cdr3_length: 13; cdr3_nt: TGTGCTAGTGGTTTGCAAAGCGGCCATGAGCAGTTCTTC; cdr3_aa: CASGLQSGHEQFF
clone_size: NA; j_call: TRBJ1-2; v_call: TRBV19; d_call: TRBD1; cdr3_length: 13; cdr3_nt: TGTGCCAGTAGTACCGCAGGGACAGGCGGCTACACCTTC; cdr3_aa: CASSTAGTGGYTF
clone_size: NA; j_call: TRBJ2-3; v_call: TRBV11-3; d_call: NA; cdr3_length: 14; cdr3_nt: TGTGCCAGCAGCTTAGAGCTGGCAACAGATACGCAGTATTTT; cdr3_aa: CASSLELATDTQYF
clone_size: NA; j_call: TRBJ1-1; v_call: TRBV7-2; d_call: NA; cdr3_length: 14; cdr3_nt: TGTGCCAGCAGCTTAGCTTTGTTGTACACTGAAGCTTTCTTT; cdr3_aa: CASSLALLYTEAFF
clone_size: few; j_call: TRBJ2-5; v_call: TRBV2; d_call: TRBD1; cdr3_length: 12; cdr3_nt: TGTGCCAGCAGGACAGGGGTCGAGACCCAGTACTTC; cdr3_aa: CASRTGVETQYF
clone_size: NA; j_call: TRBJ2-1; v_call: TRBV12-3/TRBV12-4; d_call: NA; cdr3_length: 16; cdr3_nt: TGTGCCAGCAGTTTAGCGGTGGGGGAATCCTACAATGAGCAGTTCTTC; cdr3_aa: CASSLAVGESYNEQFF
clone_size: NA; j_call: TRBJ1-1; v_call: TRBV28; d_call: NA; cdr3_length: 11; cdr3_nt: TGTGCCAGCGGGACCAACACTGAAGCTTTCTTT; cdr3_aa: CASGTNTEAFF
clone_size: few; j_call: TRBJ1-6; v_call: TRBV6-4; d_call: NA; cdr3_length: 15; cdr3_nt: TGTGCCAGCAGTGACTCCGGGGGCTTGGGTTCACCCCTCCACTTT; cdr3_aa: CASSDSGGLGSPLHF
clone_size: few; j_call: TRBJ1-2; v_call: TRBV20-1; d_call: TRBD1; cdr3_length: 15; cdr3_nt: TGCAGTGCTGGAAGGCAGCAGGGGGCTTTCTATGGCTACACCTTC; cdr3_aa: CSAGRQQGAFYGYTF
clone_size: few; j_call: TRBJ1-3; v_call: TRBV7-2; d_call: NA; cdr3_length: 19; cdr3_nt: TGTGCCAGCAGCTTACAGGCAGGGGAATTTCAGGCCTCTGGAAACACCATATATTTT; cdr3_aa: CASSLQAGEFQASGNTIYF
clone_size: few; j_call: TRBJ1-1; v_call: TRBV20-1; d_call: NA; cdr3_length: 11; cdr3_nt: TGCAGTGCCCCTATTCACACTGAAGCTTTCTTT; cdr3_aa: CSAPIHTEAFF
clone_size: NA; j_call: TRBJ1-6; v_call: TRBV2; d_call: NA; cdr3_length: 16; cdr3_nt: TGTGCCAGCAGTGATCCCCGAGCTCCAAGGAATTCACCCCTCCACTTT; cdr3_aa: CASSDPRAPRNSPLHF